A single sample gave rise to the 3 T cell receptor beta chains below, sequenced in a study of T cell clonality in common variable immunodeficiency. Antigens of these TCRs are unknown. Data came from immunoSEQ multiplex PCR; TCRdb stores just in-frame clones and leaves some out. The sample has over 30,000 clones, none seen only once. Whole-study findings and limits: Common variable immunodeficiency TCR beta sequences reportedly had fewer deletions and N-nucleotide insertions.

Sequenced input: peripheral blood mononuclear cells. The source is a human donor with common variable immunodeficiency.

This clone was counted between two and nine times. With the read ending 3 residues before the CDR3 end, the germline J gene is used to fill in that end. The rearrangement uses TRBV7-8 and TRBJ2-7; D ambiguous. Trimming took off 5 bases at V and 3 bases at J, with 11 bases between the two ends. This CDR3 has 13 amino acids. Germline lookup yields CDR1 SGHVS and CDR2 FQNEAQ. The CDR3 spells CASSPTLGYEQYF. The covered CDR3 bases are TGTGCCAGCAGCCCGACTCTAGGCTACGAG. Filled out from reference TRBV7-8 and TRBJ2-7, the complete variable domain reads GAGVSQSPRYKVAKRGQDVALRCDPISGHVSLFWYQQALGQGPEFLTYFQNEAQLDKSGLPSDRFFAERPEGSVSTLKIQRTQQEDSAVYLCASSPTLGYEQYFGPGTRLTVT.

This clone was observed at least ten times. The read is 3 residues too short to cover the CDR3 end, so that end is filled in from the germline J gene. The V gene is TRBV28, the J gene TRBJ1-1; no reliable D call. The CDR3 runs 16 residues. Trimming took off 5 bases at V and 2 bases at J, with 18 bases between the two ends. Germline V lookup: CDR1 MDHEN, CDR2 SYDVKM. The CDR3 DNA, read in part, is TGTGCCAGCAGTGTACCGCGGGGAGCCAGTAACACTGAA. Its protein is CASSVPRGASNTE. The full-length CDR3 reads as CASSVPRGASNTEAFF.

This clone has ten or more counts. Read coverage stops 3 residues before the CDR3 terminus; the germline J gene supplies the remainder. The chain carries TRBV18 and TRBJ1-2, with 9 nucleotides matching TRBD1. The CDR3 extends over 14 amino acids. V trimming: 5 bases; J trimming: 2 bases; junction bases outside the gene matches: 3. Germline CDR1 is KGHSH and CDR2 is LQKENI. Partial CDR3 DNA: TGTGCCAGCTCAAGGGACAGGGAGAACTATGGC. It specifies CASSRDRENYG. The CDR3 in its entirety is CASSRDRENYGYTF.